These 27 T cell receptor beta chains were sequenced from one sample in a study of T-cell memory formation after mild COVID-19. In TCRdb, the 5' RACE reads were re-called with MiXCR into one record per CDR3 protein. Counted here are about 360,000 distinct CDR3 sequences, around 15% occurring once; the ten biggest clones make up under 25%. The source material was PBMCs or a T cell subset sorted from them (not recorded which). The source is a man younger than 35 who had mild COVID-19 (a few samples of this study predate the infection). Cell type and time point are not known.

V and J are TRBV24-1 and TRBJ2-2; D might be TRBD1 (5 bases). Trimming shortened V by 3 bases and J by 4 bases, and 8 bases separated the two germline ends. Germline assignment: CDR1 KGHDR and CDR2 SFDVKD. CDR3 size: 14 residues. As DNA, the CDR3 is TGTGCCACCAGTGATACTGACAGCACCGGGGAGCTGTTTTTT. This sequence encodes CATSDTDSTGELFF.

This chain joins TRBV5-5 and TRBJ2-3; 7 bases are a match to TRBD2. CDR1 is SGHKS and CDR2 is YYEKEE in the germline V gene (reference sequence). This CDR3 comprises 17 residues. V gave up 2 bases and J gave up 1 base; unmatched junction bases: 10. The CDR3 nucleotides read TGTGCCAGCAGCTTTTTCAGTACCAGCGGGGGCACAGATACGCAGTATTTT. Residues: CASSFFSTSGGTDTQYF.

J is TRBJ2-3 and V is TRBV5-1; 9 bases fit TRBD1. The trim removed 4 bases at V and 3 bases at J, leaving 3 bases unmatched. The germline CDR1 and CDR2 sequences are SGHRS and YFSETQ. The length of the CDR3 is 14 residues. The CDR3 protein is CASSGDRGTDTQYF. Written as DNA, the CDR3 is TGCGCCAGCAGCGGCGACAGGGGGACAGATACGCAGTATTTT.

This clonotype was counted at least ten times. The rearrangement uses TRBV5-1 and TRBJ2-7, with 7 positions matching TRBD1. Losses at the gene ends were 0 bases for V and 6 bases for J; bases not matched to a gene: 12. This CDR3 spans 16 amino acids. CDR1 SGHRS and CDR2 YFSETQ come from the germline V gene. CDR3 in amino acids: CASSLGDLGGAVEQYF. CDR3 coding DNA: TGCGCCAGCAGCTTGGGGGATTTAGGGGGCGCGGTCGAGCAGTACTTC.

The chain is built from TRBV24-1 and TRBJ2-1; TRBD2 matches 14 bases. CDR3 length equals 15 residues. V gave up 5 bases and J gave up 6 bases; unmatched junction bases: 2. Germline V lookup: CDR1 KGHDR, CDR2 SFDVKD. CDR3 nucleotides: TGTGCCACCAGTGTAGGACTAGCGGGGGGCAATGAGCAGTTCTTC. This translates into CATSVGLAGGNEQFF.

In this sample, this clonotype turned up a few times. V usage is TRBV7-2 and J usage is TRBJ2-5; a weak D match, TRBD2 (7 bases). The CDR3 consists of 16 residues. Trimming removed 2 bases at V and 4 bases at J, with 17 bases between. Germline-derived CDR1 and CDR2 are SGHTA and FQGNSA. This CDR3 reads CASSLNGGASAETQYF. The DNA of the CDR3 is TGTGCCAGCAGCTTAAATGGGGGGGCCTCCGCAGAGACCCAGTACTTC. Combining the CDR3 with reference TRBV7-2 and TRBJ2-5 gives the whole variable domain GAGVSQSPSNKVTEKGKDVELRCDPISGHTALYWYRQSLGQGLEFLIYFQGNSAPDKSGLPSDRFSAERTGGSVSTLTIQRTQQEDSAVYLCASSLNGGASAETQYFGPGTRLLVL.

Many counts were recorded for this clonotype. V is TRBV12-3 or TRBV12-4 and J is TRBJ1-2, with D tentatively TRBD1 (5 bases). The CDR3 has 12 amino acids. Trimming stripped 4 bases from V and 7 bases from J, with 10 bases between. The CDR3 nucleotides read TGTGCCAGCAGTTCCAGGGTTGCTGGCTACACCTTC. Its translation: CASSSRVAGYTF.

The CDR3 DNA is TGTGCCAGCAGCGTAGCGGCAATGGGTTGGGATGAGCAGTTCTTC. The encoded protein is CASSVAAMGWDEQFF. This sequence joins TRBV9 and TRBJ2-1, with D unresolved. Trimming pared 0 bases from V and 8 bases from J, leaving 15 bases between. CDR3 length equals 15 residues. Looked up from germline, CDR1 is SGDLS and CDR2 is YYNGEE. The whole variable domain, remainder taken from reference TRBV9 and TRBJ2-1, is DSGVTQTPKHLITATGQRVTLRCSPRSGDLSVYWYQQSLDQGLQFLIQYYNGEERAKGNILERFSAQQFPDLHSELNLSSLELGDSALYFCASSVAAMGWDEQFFGPGTRLTVL.

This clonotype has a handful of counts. CDR3 amino acids: CASSYMYEQYF. The CDR3, as DNA: TGTGCCAGCAGTTATATGTACGAGCAGTACTTC. This chain connects TRBV6-6 to TRBJ2-7; D not certain. The CDR3 is 11 amino acids. The V end lost 3 bases, the J end lost 4 bases, and 4 bases lay between the germline ends. CDR1 is MNHNY and CDR2 is SVGAGI in the germline V gene (reference sequence).

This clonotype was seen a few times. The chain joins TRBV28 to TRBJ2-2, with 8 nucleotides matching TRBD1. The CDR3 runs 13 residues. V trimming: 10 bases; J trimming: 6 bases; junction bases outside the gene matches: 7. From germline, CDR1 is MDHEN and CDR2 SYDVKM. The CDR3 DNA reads TGTGCCATCGCAGGGGGCGAGGCCGGGGAGCTGTTTTTT. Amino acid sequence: CAIAGGEAGELFF. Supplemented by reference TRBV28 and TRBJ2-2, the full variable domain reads DVKVTQSSRYLVKRTGEKVFLECVQDMDHENMFWYRQDPGLGLRLIYFSYDVKMKEKGDIPEGYSVSREKKERFSLILESASTNQTSMYLCAIAGGEAGELFFGEGSRLTVL.

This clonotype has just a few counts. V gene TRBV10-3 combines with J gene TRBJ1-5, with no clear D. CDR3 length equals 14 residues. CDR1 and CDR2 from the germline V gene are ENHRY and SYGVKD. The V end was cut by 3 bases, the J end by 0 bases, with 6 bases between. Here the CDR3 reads CAISETVSNQPQHF. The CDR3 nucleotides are TGTGCCATCAGTGAAACGGTTAGCAATCAGCCCCAGCATTTT.

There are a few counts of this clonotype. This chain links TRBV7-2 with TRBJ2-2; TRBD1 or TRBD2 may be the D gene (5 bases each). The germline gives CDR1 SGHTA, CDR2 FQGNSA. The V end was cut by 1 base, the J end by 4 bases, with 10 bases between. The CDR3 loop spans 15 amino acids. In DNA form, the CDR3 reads TGTGCCAGCAGCTTAGTCGGGGCCGGCACCGGGGAGCTGTTTTTT. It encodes CASSLVGAGTGELFF. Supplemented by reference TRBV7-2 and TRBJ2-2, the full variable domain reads GAGVSQSPSNKVTEKGKDVELRCDPISGHTALYWYRQSLGQGLEFLIYFQGNSAPDKSGLPSDRFSAERTGGSVSTLTIQRTQQEDSAVYLCASSLVGAGTGELFFGEGSRLTVL.

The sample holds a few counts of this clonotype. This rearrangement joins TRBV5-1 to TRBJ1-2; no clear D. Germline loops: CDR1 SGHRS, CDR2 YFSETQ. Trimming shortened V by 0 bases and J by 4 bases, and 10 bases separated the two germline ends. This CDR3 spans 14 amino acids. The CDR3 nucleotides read TGCGCCAGCAGCTTGGATAACGGGCCCTATGGCTACACCTTC. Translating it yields CASSLDNGPYGYTF.

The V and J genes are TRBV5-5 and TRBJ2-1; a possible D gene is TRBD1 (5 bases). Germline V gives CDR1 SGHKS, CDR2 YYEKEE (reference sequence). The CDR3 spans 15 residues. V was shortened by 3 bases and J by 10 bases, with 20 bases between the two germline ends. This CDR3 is CASSSGWVRQYEQFF. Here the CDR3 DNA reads TGTGCCAGCAGCTCAGGGTGGGTGCGGCAATACGAGCAGTTCTTC.

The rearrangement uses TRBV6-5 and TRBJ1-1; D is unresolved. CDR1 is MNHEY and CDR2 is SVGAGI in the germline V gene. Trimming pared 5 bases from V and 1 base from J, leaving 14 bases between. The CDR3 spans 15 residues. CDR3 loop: CASSTPGIGNTEAFF. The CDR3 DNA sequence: TGTGCCAGCAGTACCCCAGGAATAGGGAACACTGAAGCTTTCTTT.

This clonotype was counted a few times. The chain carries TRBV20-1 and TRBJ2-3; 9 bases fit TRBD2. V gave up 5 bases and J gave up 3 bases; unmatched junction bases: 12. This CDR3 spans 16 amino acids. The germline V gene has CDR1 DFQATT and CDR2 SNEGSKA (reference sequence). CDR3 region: CSAPRPSGAPTDTQYF. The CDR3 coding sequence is TGCAGTGCTCCCAGACCTAGCGGGGCGCCGACAGATACGCAGTATTTT.

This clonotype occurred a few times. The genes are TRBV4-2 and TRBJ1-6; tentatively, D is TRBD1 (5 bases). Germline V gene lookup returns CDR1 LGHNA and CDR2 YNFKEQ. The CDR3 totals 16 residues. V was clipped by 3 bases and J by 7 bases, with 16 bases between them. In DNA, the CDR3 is TGTGCCAGCAGCCATGCCCCCGGGACGGGCAATTCACCCCTCCACTTT. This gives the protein CASSHAPGTGNSPLHF.

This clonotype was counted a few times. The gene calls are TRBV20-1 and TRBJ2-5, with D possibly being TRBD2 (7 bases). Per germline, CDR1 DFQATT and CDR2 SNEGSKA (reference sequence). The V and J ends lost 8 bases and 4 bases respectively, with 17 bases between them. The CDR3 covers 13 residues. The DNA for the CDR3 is TGCAGTTTTTTCGGGGGGCCCTTAGAGACCCAGTACTTC. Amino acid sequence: CSFFGGPLETQYF.

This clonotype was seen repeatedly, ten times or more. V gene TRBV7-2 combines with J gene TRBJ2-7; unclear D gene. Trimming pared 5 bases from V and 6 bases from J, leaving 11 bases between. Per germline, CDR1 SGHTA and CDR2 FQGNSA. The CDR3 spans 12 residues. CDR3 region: CASSPDVGEQYV. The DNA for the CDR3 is TGTGCCAGCAGCCCGGACGTGGGCGAGCAGTACGTC.

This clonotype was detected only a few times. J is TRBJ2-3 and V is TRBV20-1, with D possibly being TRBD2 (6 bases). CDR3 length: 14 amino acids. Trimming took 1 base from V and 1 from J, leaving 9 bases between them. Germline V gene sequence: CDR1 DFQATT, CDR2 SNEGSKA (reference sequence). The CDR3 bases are TGCAGTGCTAGAGTTGGCGGGGGCACAGATACGCAGTATTTT. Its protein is CSARVGGGTDTQYF.

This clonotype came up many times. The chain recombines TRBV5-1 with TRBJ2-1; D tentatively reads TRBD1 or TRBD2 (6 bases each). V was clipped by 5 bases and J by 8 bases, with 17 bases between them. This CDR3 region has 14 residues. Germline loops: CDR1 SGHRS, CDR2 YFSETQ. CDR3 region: CASRIRGGVDEQFF. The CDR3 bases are TGCGCCAGCAGGATCAGGGGCGGGGTGGATGAGCAGTTCTTC.

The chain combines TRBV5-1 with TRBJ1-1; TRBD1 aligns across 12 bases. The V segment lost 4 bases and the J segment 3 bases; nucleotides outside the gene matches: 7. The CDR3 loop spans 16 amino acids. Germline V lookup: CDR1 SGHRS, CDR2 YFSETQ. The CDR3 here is CASSTTGQGAYTEAFF. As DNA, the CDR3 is TGCGCCAGCAGCACGACGGGACAGGGGGCCTACACTGAAGCTTTCTTT.

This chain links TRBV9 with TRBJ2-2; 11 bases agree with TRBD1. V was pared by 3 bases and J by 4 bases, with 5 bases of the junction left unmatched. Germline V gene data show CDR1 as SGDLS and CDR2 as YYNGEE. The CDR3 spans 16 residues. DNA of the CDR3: TGTGCCAGCAGCGAAACCGGGACAGGGGGCACCGGGGAGCTGTTTTTT. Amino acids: CASSETGTGGTGELFF.

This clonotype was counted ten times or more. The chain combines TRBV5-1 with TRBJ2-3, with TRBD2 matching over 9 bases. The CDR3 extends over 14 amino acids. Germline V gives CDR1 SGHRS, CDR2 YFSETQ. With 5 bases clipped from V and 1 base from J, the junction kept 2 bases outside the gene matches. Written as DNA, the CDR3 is TGCGCCAGCAGATTAGCGGGGGGCACAGATACGCAGTATTTT. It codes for CASRLAGGTDTQYF.

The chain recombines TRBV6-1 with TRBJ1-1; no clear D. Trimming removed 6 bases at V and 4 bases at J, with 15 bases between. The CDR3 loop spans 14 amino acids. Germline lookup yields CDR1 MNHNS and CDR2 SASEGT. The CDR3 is CASRPNKAGTEAFF. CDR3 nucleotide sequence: TGTGCCAGCAGGCCGAACAAGGCAGGCACTGAAGCTTTCTTT.

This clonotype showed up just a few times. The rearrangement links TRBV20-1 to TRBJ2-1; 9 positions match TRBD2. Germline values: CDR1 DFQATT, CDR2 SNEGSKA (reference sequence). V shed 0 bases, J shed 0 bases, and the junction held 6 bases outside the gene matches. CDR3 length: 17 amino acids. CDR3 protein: CSARDLSGGLSYNEQFF. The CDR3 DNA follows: TGCAGTGCTAGAGATCTTAGCGGGGGACTCTCCTACAATGAGCAGTTCTTC.

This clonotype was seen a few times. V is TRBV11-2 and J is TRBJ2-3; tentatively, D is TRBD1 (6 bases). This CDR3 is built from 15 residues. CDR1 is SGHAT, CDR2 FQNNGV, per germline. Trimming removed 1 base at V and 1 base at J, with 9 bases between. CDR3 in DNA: TGTGCCAGCAGCTTAGGGGGGACACGCACAGATACGCAGTATTTT. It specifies CASSLGGTRTDTQYF.